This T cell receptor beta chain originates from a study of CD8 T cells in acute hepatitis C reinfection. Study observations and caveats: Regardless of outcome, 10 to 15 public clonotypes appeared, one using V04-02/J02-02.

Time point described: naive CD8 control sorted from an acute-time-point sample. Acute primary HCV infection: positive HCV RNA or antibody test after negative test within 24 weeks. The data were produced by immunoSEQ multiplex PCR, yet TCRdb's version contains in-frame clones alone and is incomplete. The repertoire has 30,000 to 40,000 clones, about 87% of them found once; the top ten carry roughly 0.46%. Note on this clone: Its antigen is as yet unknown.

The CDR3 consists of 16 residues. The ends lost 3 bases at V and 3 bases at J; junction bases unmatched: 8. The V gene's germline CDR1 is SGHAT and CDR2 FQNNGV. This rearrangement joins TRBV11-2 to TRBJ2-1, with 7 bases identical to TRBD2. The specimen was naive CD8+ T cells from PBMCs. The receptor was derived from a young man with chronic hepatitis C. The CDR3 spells CASSFSVAGIYNEQFF. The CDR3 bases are TGTGCCAGCAGCTTTTCTGTAGCGGGCATCTACAATGAGCAGTTCTTC.